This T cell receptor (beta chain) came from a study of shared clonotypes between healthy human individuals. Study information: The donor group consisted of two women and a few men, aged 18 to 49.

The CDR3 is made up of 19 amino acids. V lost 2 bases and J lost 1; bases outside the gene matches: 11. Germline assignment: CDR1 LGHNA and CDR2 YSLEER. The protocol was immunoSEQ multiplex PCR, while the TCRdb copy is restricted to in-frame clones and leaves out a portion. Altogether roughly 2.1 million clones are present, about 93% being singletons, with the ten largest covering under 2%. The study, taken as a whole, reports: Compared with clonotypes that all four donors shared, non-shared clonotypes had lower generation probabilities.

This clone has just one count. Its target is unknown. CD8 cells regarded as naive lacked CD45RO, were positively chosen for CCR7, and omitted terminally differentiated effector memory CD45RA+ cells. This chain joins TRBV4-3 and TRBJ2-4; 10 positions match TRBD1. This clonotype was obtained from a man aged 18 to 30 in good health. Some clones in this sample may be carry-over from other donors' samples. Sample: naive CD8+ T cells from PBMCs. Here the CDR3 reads CASSQRQGAEVLAKNIQYF. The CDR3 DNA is TGCGCCAGCAGCCAAAGACAGGGGGCCGAAGTTCTGGCCAAAAACATTCAGTACTTC.